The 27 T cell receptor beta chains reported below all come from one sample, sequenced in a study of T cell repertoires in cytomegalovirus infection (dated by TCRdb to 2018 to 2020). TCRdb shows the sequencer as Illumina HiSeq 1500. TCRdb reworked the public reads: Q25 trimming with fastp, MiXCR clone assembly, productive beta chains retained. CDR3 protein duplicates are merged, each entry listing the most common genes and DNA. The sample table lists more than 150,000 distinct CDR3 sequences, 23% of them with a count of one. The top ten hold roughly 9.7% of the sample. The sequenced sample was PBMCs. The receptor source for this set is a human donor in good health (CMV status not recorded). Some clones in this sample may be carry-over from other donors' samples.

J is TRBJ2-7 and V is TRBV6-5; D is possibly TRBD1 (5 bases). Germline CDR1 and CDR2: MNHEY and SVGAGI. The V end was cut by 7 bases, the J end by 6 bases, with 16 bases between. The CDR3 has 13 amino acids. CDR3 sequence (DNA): TGTGCCAGCATTGGCAGGGCCGGACGCGAGCAGTACTTC. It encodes CASIGRAGREQYF.

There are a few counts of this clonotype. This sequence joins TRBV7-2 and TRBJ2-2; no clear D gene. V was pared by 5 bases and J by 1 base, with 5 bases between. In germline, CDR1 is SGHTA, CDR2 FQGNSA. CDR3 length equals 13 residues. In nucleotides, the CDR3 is TGTGCCAGCAGCCGCGGGAACACCGGGGAGCTGTTTTTT. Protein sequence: CASSRGNTGELFF.

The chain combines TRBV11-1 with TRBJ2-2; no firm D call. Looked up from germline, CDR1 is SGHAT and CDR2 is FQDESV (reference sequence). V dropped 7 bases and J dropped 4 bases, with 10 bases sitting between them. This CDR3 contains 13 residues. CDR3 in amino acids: CASTHSSTGELFF. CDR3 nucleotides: TGTGCCAGCACCCACAGCAGCACCGGGGAGCTGTTTTTT.

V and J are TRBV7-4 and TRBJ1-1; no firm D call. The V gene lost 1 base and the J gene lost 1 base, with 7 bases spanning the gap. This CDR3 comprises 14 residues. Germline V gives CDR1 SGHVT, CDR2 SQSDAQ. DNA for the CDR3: TGTGCCAGCAGCTTAGGCGGTACGAACACTGAAGCTTTCTTT. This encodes CASSLGGTNTEAFF.

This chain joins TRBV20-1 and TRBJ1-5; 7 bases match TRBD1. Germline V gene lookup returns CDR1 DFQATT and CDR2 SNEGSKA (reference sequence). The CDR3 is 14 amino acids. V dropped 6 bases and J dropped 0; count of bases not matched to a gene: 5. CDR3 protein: CSATGTASNQPQHF. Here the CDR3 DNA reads TGCAGTGCAACCGGGACAGCTAGCAATCAGCCCCAGCATTTT.

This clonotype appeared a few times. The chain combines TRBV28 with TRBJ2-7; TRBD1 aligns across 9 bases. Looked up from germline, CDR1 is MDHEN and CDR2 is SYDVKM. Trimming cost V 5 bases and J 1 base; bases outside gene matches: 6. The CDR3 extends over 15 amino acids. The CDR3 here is CASSTNRGRSYEQYF. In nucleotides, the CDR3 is TGTGCCAGCAGTACGAACAGGGGGCGATCCTACGAGCAGTACTTC.

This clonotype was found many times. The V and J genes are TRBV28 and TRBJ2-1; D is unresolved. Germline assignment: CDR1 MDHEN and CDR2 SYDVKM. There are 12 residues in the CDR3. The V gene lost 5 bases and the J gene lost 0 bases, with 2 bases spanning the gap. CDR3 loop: CASSPSYNEQFF. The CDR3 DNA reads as TGTGCCAGCAGTCCCTCCTACAATGAGCAGTTCTTC. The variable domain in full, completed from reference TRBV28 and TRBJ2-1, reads DVKVTQSSRYLVKRTGEKVFLECVQDMDHENMFWYRQDPGLGLRLIYFSYDVKMKEKGDIPEGYSVSREKKERFSLILESASTNQTSMYLCASSPSYNEQFFGPGTRLTVL.

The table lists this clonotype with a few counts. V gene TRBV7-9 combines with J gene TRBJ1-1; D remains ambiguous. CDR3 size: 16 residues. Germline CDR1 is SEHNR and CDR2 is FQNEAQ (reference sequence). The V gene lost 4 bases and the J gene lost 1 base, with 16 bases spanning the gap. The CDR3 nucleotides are TGTGCCAGCAGCTCCAGAGTCCGGTCCGGGAACACTGAAGCTTTCTTT. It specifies CASSSRVRSGNTEAFF.

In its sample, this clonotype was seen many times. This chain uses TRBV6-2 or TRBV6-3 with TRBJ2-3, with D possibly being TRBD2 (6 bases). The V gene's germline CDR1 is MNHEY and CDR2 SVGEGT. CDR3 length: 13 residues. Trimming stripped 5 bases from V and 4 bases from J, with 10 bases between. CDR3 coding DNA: TGTGCCAGCAGTGAACTAGCTCCAGATACGCAGTATTTT. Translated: CASSELAPDTQYF.

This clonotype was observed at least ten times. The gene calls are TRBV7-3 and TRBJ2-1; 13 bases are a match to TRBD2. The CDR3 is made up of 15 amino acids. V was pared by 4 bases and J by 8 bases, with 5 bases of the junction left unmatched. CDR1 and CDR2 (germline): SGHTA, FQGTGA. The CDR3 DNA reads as TGTGCCAGCAGCTCCGGACTAGCGGGAGCTGATGAGCAGTTCTTC. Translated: CASSSGLAGADEQFF.

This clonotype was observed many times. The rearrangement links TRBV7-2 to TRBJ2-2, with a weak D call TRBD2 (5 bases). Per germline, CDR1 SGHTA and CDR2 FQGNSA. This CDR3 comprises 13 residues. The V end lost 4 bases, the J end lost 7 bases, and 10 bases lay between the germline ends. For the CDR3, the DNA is TGTGCCAGCAGCTCCCGGGGAGACGGGGAGCTGTTTTTT. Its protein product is CASSSRGDGELFF. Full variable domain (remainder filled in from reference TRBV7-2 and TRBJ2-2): GAGVSQSPSNKVTEKGKDVELRCDPISGHTALYWYRQSLGQGLEFLIYFQGNSAPDKSGLPSDRFSAERTGGSVSTLTIQRTQQEDSAVYLCASSSRGDGELFFGEGSRLTVL.

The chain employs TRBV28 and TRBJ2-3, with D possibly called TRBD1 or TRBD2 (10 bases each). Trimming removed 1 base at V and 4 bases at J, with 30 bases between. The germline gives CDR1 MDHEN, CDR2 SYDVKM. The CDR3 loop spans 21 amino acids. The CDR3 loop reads CASSLSLGQGVLAGDADTQYF. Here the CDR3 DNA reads TGTGCCAGCAGTTTATCCTTAGGACAGGGGGTTCTAGCGGGAGATGCAGATACGCAGTATTTT.

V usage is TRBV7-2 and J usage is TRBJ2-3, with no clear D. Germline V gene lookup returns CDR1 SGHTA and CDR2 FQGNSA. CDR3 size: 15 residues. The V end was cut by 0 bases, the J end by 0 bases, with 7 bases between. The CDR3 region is CASSLARVSTDTQYF. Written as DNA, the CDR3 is TGTGCCAGCAGCTTAGCTAGAGTTAGCACAGATACGCAGTATTTT.

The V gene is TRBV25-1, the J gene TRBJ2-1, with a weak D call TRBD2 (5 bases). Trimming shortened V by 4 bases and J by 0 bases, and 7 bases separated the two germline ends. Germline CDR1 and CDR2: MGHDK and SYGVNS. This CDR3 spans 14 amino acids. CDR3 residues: CASSAGSSYNEQFF. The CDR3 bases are TGTGCCAGCAGTGCTGGGAGCTCCTACAATGAGCAGTTCTTC.

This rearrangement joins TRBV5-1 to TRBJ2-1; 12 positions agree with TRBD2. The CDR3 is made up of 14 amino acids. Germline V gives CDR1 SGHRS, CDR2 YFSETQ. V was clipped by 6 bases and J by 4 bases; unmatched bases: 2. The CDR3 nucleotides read TGCGCCAGCACCGGACTAGCGGGGTACAATGAGCAGTTCTTC. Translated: CASTGLAGYNEQFF.

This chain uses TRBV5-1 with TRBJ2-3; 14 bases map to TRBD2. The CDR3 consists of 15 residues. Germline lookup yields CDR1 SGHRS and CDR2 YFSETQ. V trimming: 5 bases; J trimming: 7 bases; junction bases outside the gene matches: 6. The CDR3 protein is CASSAGTSGRHTQYF. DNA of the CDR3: TGCGCCAGCAGTGCCGGGACTAGCGGGAGACATACGCAGTATTTT. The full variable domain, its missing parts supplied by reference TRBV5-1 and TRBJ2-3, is KAGVTQTPRYLIKTRGQQVTLSCSPISGHRSVSWYQQTPGQGLQFLFEYFSETQRNKGNFPGRFSGRQFSNSRSEMNVSTLELGDSALYLCASSAGTSGRHTQYFGPGTRLTVL.

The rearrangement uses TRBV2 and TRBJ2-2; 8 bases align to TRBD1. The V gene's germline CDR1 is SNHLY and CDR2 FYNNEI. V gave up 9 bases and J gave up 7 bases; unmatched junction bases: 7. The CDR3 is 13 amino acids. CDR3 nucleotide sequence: TGTGCCAGTGGACAGGGTGGCCACGGGGAGCTGTTTTTT. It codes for CASGQGGHGELFF.

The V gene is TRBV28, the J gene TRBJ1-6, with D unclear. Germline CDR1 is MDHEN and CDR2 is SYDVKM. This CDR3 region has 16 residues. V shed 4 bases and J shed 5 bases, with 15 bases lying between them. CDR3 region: CASSSSRAVNNSPLHF. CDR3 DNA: TGTGCCAGCAGTTCCTCTCGCGCAGTCAATAATTCACCCCTCCACTTT.

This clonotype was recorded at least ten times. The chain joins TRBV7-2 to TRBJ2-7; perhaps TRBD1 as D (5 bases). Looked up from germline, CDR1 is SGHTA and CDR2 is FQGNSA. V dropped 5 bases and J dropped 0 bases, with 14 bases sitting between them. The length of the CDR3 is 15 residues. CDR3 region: CASSHPTESSYEQYF. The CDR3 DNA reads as TGTGCCAGCAGCCACCCGACAGAGAGCTCCTACGAGCAGTACTTC.

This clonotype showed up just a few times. CDR3 bases: TGTGCCAGCAGCCAGCTAGCGGGATCCGGGGAGCTGTTTTTT. It yields the protein CASSQLAGSGELFF. The chain combines TRBV7-3 with TRBJ2-2, with 9 bases identical to TRBD2. This CDR3 contains 14 residues. V lost 5 bases and J lost 6; bases outside the gene matches: 4. Germline V lookup: CDR1 SGHTA, CDR2 FQGTGA.

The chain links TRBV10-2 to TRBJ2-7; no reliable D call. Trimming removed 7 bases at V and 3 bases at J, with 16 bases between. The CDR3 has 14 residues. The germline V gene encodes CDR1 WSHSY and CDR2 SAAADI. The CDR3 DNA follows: TGCGCCAGCACAAAGGGTCGGCAAGGCTACGAGCAGTACTTC. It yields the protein CASTKGRQGYEQYF.

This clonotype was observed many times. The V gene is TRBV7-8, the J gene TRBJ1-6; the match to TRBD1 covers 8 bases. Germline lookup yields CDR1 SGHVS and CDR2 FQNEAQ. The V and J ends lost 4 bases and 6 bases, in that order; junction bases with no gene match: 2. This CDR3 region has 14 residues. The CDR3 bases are TGTGCCAGCAGCTCGGGACAGGTTAATTCACCCCTCCACTTT. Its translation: CASSSGQVNSPLHF.

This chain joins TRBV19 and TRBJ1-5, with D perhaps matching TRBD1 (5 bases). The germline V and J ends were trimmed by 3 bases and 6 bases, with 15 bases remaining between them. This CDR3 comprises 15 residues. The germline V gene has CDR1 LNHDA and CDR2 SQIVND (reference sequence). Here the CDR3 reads CASSIVGERSQPQHF. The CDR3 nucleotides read TGTGCCAGTAGTATTGTAGGGGAAAGGAGTCAGCCCCAGCATTTT.

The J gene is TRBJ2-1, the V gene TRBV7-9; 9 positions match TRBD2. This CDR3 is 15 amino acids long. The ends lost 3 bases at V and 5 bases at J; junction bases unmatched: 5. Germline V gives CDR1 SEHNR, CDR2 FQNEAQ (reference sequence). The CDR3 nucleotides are TGTGCCAGCAGCTTGGGTAGCGGGAGAGACAATGAGCAGTTCTTC. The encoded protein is CASSLGSGRDNEQFF. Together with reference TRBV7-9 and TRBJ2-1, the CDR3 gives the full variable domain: DTGVSQNPRHKITKRGQNVTFRCDPISEHNRLYWYRQTLGQGPEFLTYFQNEAQLEKSRLLSDRFSAERPKGSFSTLEIQRTEQGDSAMYLCASSLGSGRDNEQFFGPGTRLTVL.

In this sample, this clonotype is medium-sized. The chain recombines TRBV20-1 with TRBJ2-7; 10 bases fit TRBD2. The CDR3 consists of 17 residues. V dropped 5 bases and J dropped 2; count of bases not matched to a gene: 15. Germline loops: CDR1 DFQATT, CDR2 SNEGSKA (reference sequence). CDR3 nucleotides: TGCAGTGCTTCCGGGGATAGAGCGGGAGGGACCCCCTACGAGCAGTACTTC. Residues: CSASGDRAGGTPYEQYF.

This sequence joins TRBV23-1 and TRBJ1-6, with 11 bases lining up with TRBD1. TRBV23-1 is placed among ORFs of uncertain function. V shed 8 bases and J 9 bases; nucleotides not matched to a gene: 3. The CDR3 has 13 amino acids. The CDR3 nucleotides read TGCGCCAGCGAGGACAGGGGGCCTTCACCCCTCCACTTT. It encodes CASEDRGPSPLHF.

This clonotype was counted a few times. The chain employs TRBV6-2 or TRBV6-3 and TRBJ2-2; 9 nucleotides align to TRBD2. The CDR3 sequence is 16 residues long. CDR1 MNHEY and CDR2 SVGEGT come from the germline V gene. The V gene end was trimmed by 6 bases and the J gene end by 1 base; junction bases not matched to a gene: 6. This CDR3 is CASRNSGRGNTGELFF. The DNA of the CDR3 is TGTGCCAGCAGAAATAGCGGGAGAGGGAACACCGGGGAGCTGTTTTTT.